This T cell receptor (beta chain) derives from a study of control samples from healthy donors and cancer patients. Here immunoSEQ multiplex PCR was the method, and the copy in TCRdb shows in-frame clones only, minus some. The table lists 150,000 or so clones, 90% to 95% of them singletons. V lost 0 bases to trimming and J lost 5 bases; unmatched junction nucleotides: 5. The CDR3 extends over 15 amino acids. Germline V gene data show CDR1 as SGHDT and CDR2 as YYEEEE. The specimen was PBMCs. The receptor was derived from a man aged 55 to 70 with colorectal cancer. The V and J genes are TRBV5-6 and TRBJ1-5; 7 bases line up with TRBD1. CDR3 sequence (DNA): TGTGCCAGCAGCTTGGCGGACAGGATGGATCAGCCCCAGCATTTT. Translation: CASSLADRMDQPQHF.